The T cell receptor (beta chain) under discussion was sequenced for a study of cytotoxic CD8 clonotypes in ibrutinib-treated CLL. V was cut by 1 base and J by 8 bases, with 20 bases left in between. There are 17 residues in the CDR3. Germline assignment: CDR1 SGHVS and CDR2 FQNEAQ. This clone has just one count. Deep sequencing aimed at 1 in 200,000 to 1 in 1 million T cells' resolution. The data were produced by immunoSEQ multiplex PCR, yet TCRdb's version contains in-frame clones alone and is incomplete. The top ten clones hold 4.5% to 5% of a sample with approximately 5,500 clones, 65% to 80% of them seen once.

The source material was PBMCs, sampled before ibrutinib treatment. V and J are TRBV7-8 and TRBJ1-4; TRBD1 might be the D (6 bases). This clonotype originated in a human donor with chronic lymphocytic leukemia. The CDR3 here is CASSLGVTGTLREKLFF. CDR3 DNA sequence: TGTGCCAGCAGCTTAGGGGTAACAGGGACCCTAAGGGAAAAACTGTTTTTT.